This T cell receptor beta chain was recovered during a study of vaccination and CD4 T cells after COVID-19. Background on the study: Median time from COVID diagnosis to post-COVID sampling was 101 days (35 to 161).

As for this clonotype: Its target is unknown.

The ends were cut back, 0 bases at V and 8 bases at J, with 11 bases in the middle. Germline V gene sequence: CDR1 LNHDA, CDR2 SQIVND (reference sequence). The CDR3 consists of 15 residues. TCRdb reprocessed the PCR reads with MiXCR, giving one entry per CDR3 protein. The profile shows about 20,000 distinct CDR3 sequences, 55% to 65% of them singletons. General study findings and limits: When vaccine-specific clones from convalescent patients were examined, 304 of 307 were spike mono-reactive.

This clonotype was sampled from a human donor who had recovered from COVID-19. The sample was CD4+ T cells from blood, taken after SARS-CoV-2 vaccination. This rearrangement joins TRBV19 to TRBJ1-6, with D unresolved. CDR3 DNA sequence: TGTGCCAGTAGTATAGACGGTGACACACATTCACCCCTCCACTTT. Amino acid sequence: CASSIDGDTHSPLHF. The variable domain in full, completed from reference TRBV19 and TRBJ1-6, reads DGGITQSPKYLFRKEGQNVTLSCEQNLNHDAMYWYRQDPGQGLRLIYYSQIVNDFQKGDIAEGYSVSREKKESFPLTVTSAQKNPTAFYLCASSIDGDTHSPLHFGNGTRLTVT.